These 32 T cell receptor beta chains were sequenced from one sample in a study of CD8 T cells in ankylosing spondylitis. One entry per CDR3 protein results from TCRdb running MiXCR on the 5' RACE reads. The sample includes about 240,000 distinct CDR3 sequences, around 7.8% of them seen just once. The material sequenced was blood, either unsorted or a sorted T cell fraction (not recorded which). The origin of the receptors is a male donor with ankylosing spondylitis or in good health (not recorded which).

This clonotype was seen at least ten times. Here the CDR3 DNA reads TGCGCCAGCAGTCCACCTTTAGGCTACACCGGGGAGCTGTTTTTT. Translation: CASSPPLGYTGELFF. The rearrangement links TRBV5-1 to TRBJ2-2; D is uncertain. Germline CDR1 is SGHRS and CDR2 is YFSETQ. The CDR3 totals 15 residues. V lost 5 bases and J lost 3, with 14 bases in between.

This clonotype was counted only a few times. The rearrangement joins TRBV5-5 to TRBJ2-2; D is perhaps TRBD2 (6 bases). Germline values: CDR1 SGHKS, CDR2 YYEKEE (reference sequence). CDR3 length: 15 amino acids. Trimming cost V 0 bases and J 4 bases, with 10 bases left between them. The chain's CDR3 is CASSLGGDSTGELFF. The CDR3 DNA follows: TGTGCCAGCAGCTTGGGGGGGGATAGCACCGGGGAGCTGTTTTTT.

This clonotype has just a few counts. The rearrangement links TRBV7-2 to TRBJ2-5, with D tentatively TRBD1 or TRBD2 (5 bases each). Germline V gene sequence: CDR1 SGHTA, CDR2 FQGNSA. V was pared by 5 bases and J by 3 bases, with 10 bases between. This CDR3 contains 13 residues. CDR3 in amino acids: CASSPSREETQYF. The CDR3 DNA reads TGTGCCAGCAGCCCTAGCAGGGAAGAGACCCAGTACTTC. Filled out from reference TRBV7-2 and TRBJ2-5, the complete variable domain reads GAGVSQSPSNKVTEKGKDVELRCDPISGHTALYWYRQSLGQGLEFLIYFQGNSAPDKSGLPSDRFSAERTGGSVSTLTIQRTQQEDSAVYLCASSPSREETQYFGPGTRLLVL.

The V gene is TRBV15, the J gene TRBJ1-1, with D unclear. The CDR3 loop spans 16 amino acids. CDR1 and CDR2 from the germline V gene are LNHNV and YYDKDF (reference sequence). The V end lost 1 base, the J end lost 0 bases, and 12 bases lay between the germline ends. The CDR3: CATSRGARTVNTEAFF. The CDR3 nucleotides read TGTGCCACCAGCAGAGGGGCCCGGACTGTGAACACTGAAGCTTTCTTT.

This clonotype showed up many times. The chain links TRBV2 to TRBJ1-1; D is unclear. The V gene lost 8 bases and the J gene lost 0 bases, with 13 bases spanning the gap. Germline V gives CDR1 SNHLY, CDR2 FYNNEI. The CDR3 sequence is 14 residues long. This CDR3 is CASEGNYMNTEAFF. CDR3 nucleotide sequence: TGTGCCAGCGAAGGGAATTACATGAACACTGAAGCTTTCTTT.

This clonotype was seen a few times. J is TRBJ2-3 and V is TRBV5-4; 7 positions agree with TRBD1. Germline CDR1 and CDR2: SGHNT and YYREEE (reference sequence). The V gene end was trimmed by 3 bases and the J gene end by 2 bases; junction bases not matched to a gene: 3. The CDR3 is 14 residues long. The CDR3 is CASSSDRDTDTQYF. The CDR3 region has the DNA TGTGCCAGCAGCTCCGACAGGGACACAGATACGCAGTATTTT. The complete variable domain, with remaining parts taken from reference TRBV5-4 and TRBJ2-3, reads ETGVTQSPTHLIKTRGQQVTLRCSSQSGHNTVSWYQQALGQGPQFIFQYYREEENGRGNFPPRFSGLQFPNYSSELNVNALELDDSALYLCASSSDRDTDTQYFGPGTRLTVL.

This clonotype was seen a handful of times. A much larger clone lies a single base off, so this may be a read error. V and J are TRBV20-1 and TRBJ2-3; the D is unclear. The CDR3 contains 11 residues. CDR1 and CDR2 from the germline V gene are DFQATT and SNEGSKA (reference sequence). Trimming took 1 base from V and 8 from J, leaving 7 bases between them. The CDR3 spells CSARGPSTQYF. The CDR3, as DNA: TGCAGTGCTAGAGGGCCGAGTACGCAGTATTTT.

A word on this clonotype: A much larger clonotype is one base distant, so this may be a read error. V usage is TRBV29-1 and J usage is TRBJ2-1; TRBD1 agrees at 10 bases. This CDR3 is 15 amino acids long. Germline V gene data show CDR1 as SQVTM and CDR2 as ANQGSEA. With V trimmed by 4 bases and J by 2 bases, 5 bases remained unmatched. The CDR3 region has the DNA TGCAGCGTTGTGGGGACAGGGGCTCCCTACAATGAGCAGTTCTTC. As protein: CSVVGTGAPYNEQFF.

The chain employs TRBV20-1 and TRBJ2-5; possibly TRBD2 for D (5 bases). This CDR3 has 13 amino acids. The V and J ends lost 6 bases and 1 base respectively, with 12 bases between them. The germline V gene encodes CDR1 DFQATT and CDR2 SNEGSKA (reference sequence). The CDR3 DNA reads as TGCAGTGCCCCCGGACTGATCCAAGAGACCCAGTACTTC. The encoded protein is CSAPGLIQETQYF.

Ten or more counts support this clonotype. This rearrangement joins TRBV29-1 to TRBJ2-3, with D perhaps TRBD1 (5 bases). Germline V gives CDR1 SQVTM, CDR2 ANQGSEA. The ends were cut back, 7 bases at V and 1 base at J, with 15 bases in the middle. The CDR3 consists of 14 residues. The CDR3 coding sequence is TGCAGCGCCCCAAAGGGGTCACGCACAGATACGCAGTATTTT. Amino acid sequence: CSAPKGSRTDTQYF.

This clonotype was seen more than once but under ten times. V usage is TRBV7-2 and J usage is TRBJ2-3; tentative D call: TRBD2 (5 bases). V was pared by 3 bases and J by 5 bases, with 9 bases between. Germline V gene sequence: CDR1 SGHTA, CDR2 FQGNSA. This CDR3 has 13 amino acids. The CDR3 loop is CASSFVGGDTQYF. Here the CDR3 DNA reads TGTGCCAGCAGCTTCGTAGGAGGAGATACGCAGTATTTT. Looking up the rest from reference TRBV7-2 and TRBJ2-3 gives the full variable domain: GAGVSQSPSNKVTEKGKDVELRCDPISGHTALYWYRQSLGQGLEFLIYFQGNSAPDKSGLPSDRFSAERTGGSVSTLTIQRTQQEDSAVYLCASSFVGGDTQYFGPGTRLTVL.

About this clonotype: This may arise from a read error, as a much more abundant clone is one base away. The chain's CDR3 is CSASGRGGSNQHQHF. Here the CDR3 DNA reads TGCAGTGCTAGCGGCAGGGGAGGTAGCAATCAGCACCAGCATTTT. The chain recombines TRBV20-1 with TRBJ1-5; the D gene is possibly TRBD1 (6 bases). Germline-derived CDR1 and CDR2 are DFQATT and SNEGSKA (reference sequence). The CDR3 is 15 amino acids.

This clonotype was seen many times. The chain recombines TRBV12-3 or TRBV12-4 with TRBJ2-5; D possibly corresponds to TRBD2 (6 bases). V gave up 7 bases and J gave up 4 bases, with 16 bases separating them. The CDR3 totals 14 residues. CDR3 DNA: TGTGCCAGCACATCGGGAGAACCAAGAGAGACCCAGTACTTC. The encoded protein is CASTSGEPRETQYF.

In this sample, this clonotype turned up many times. CDR3 amino acids: CASSQPSTSQGYGYTF. For the CDR3, the DNA is TGTGCCAGCAGCCAACCAAGCACCTCGCAGGGGTATGGCTACACCTTC. The V and J genes are TRBV7-2 and TRBJ1-2, with D possibly matching TRBD1 (6 bases). CDR1 and CDR2 from the germline V gene are SGHTA and FQGNSA. The CDR3 is 16 amino acids. Trimming stripped 5 bases from V and 5 bases from J, with 21 bases between. The variable domain in full, completed from reference TRBV7-2 and TRBJ1-2, reads GAGVSQSPSNKVTEKGKDVELRCDPISGHTALYWYRQSLGQGLEFLIYFQGNSAPDKSGLPSDRFSAERTGGSVSTLTIQRTQQEDSAVYLCASSQPSTSQGYGYTFGSGTRLTVV.

There are many counts of this clonotype. The V and J genes are TRBV5-1 and TRBJ2-1, with D perhaps TRBD1 or TRBD2 (5 bases each). Germline CDR1 SGHRS, CDR2 YFSETQ. V gave up 4 bases and J gave up 8 bases, with 13 bases separating them. The CDR3 extends over 13 amino acids. CDR3 sequence: CASSGAWGHEQFF. The CDR3 coding sequence is TGCGCCAGCAGCGGGGCTTGGGGACATGAGCAGTTCTTC.

This clonotype was recorded at least ten times. J is TRBJ1-2 and V is TRBV20-1; possible D gene TRBD1, 5 bases. V was clipped by 7 bases and J by 7 bases, with 13 bases between them. The CDR3 sequence is 11 residues long. CDR1 is DFQATT and CDR2 is SNEGSKA in the germline V gene (reference sequence). The CDR3 region has the DNA TGCAGTGGGTCCTCAGGGTCTGGCTACACCTTC. Translating it yields CSGSSGSGYTF.

The table lists this clonotype with many counts. The V call is TRBV20-1, the J call TRBJ2-5; D is ambiguous. Trimming removed 7 bases from V and 3 bases from J, with 9 bases in between. The CDR3 contains 11 residues. Germline-derived CDR1 and CDR2 are DFQATT and SNEGSKA (reference sequence). The CDR3 spells CSGRFEETQYF. The CDR3, as DNA: TGCAGTGGGCGTTTCGAAGAGACCCAGTACTTC.

This clonotype was recorded many times. J is TRBJ1-6 and V is TRBV12-3 or TRBV12-4; maybe TRBD1 (5 bases). V lost 6 bases and J 0 bases, leaving 12 bases between the germline ends. CDR3 length: 16 residues. The CDR3 sequence is CASSRGGSSYNSPLHF. As DNA, the CDR3 is TGTGCCAGCAGCCGGGGGGGGAGCTCCTATAATTCACCCCTCCACTTT.

There are many counts of this clonotype. CDR3 sequence: CASSQERGRDLGYTF. In DNA, the CDR3 is TGCGCCAGCAGCCAAGAAAGGGGCCGAGATTTGGGCTACACCTTC. V is TRBV4-1 and J is TRBJ1-2; D is perhaps TRBD1 (5 bases). The ends were cut back, 0 bases at V and 8 bases at J, with 16 bases in the middle. The germline V gene has CDR1 MGHRA and CDR2 YSYEKL. The CDR3 is 15 amino acids.

In its sample, this clonotype was seen many times. The chain recombines TRBV12-3 or TRBV12-4 with TRBJ2-2; D is undetermined. The CDR3 contains 14 residues. V was clipped by 5 bases and J by 4 bases, with 11 bases between them. CDR3 bases: TGTGCCAGCAGTCGCCTCCGATCCACCGGGGAGCTGTTTTTT. This sequence encodes CASSRLRSTGELFF.

Ten or more counts support this clonotype. V is TRBV6-2 or TRBV6-3 and J is TRBJ2-1, with D perhaps TRBD2 (6 bases). V dropped 8 bases and J dropped 0 bases, with 11 bases sitting between them. Germline assignment: CDR1 MNHEY and CDR2 SVGEGT. This CDR3 contains 14 residues. The CDR3 reads CASLLGSSYNEQFF. CDR3 in DNA: TGTGCCAGCCTCCTCGGGAGCTCCTACAATGAGCAGTTCTTC.

This clonotype was counted between two and nine times. V is TRBV6-5 and J is TRBJ1-4; TRBD1 might be the D (5 bases). Trimming removed 4 bases at V and 0 bases at J, with 18 bases between. Germline CDR1 and CDR2: MNHEY and SVGAGI. The CDR3 sequence is 18 residues long. The CDR3 region has the DNA TGTGCCAGCAGTTCAGGGTTTCAGCGTCCGGCAACTAATGAAAAACTGTTTTTT. Translating it yields CASSSGFQRPATNEKLFF.

At least ten counts were recorded for this clonotype. The J gene is TRBJ2-7, the V gene TRBV6-6; D uncertain. CDR3 size: 12 residues. Germline values: CDR1 MNHNY, CDR2 SVGAGI (reference sequence). Between the trimmed V and J ends, which lost 6 bases and 0 bases, there was a span of 6 bases. CDR3 sequence reads: CASSYASYEQYF. Here the CDR3 DNA reads TGTGCCAGCAGCTATGCCTCCTACGAGCAGTACTTC.

This clonotype was observed at least ten times. The chain combines TRBV6-5 with TRBJ2-1; 7 bases match TRBD1. This CDR3 region has 15 residues. V trimming: 0 bases; J trimming: 3 bases; junction bases outside the gene matches: 2. The germline CDR1 and CDR2 sequences are MNHEY and SVGAGI. In nucleotides, the CDR3 is TGTGCCAGCAGTTACTCGGGGGACAGCTACAATGAGCAGTTCTTC. The encoded protein is CASSYSGDSYNEQFF.

There are many counts of this clonotype. J is TRBJ2-1 and V is TRBV20-1, with D unresolved. In germline, CDR1 is DFQATT, CDR2 SNEGSKA (reference sequence). CDR3 length: 10 amino acids. Between the trimmed V and J ends, which lost 3 bases and 9 bases, there was a span of 6 bases. The CDR3 nucleotides are TGCAGTGCTAGGGTGGTTGAGCAGTTCTTC. The encoded protein is CSARVVEQFF.

This clonotype appeared many times. This chain links TRBV29-1 with TRBJ2-7; no clear D. The CDR3 totals 12 residues. Germline loops: CDR1 SQVTM, CDR2 ANQGSEA. V was pared by 3 bases and J by 7 bases, with 13 bases between. The CDR3 DNA follows: TGCAGCGTTGAGGGGTATCAATCTGAGCAGTACTTC. This encodes CSVEGYQSEQYF.

There are a few counts of this clonotype. A far larger clone differs by one base, so this is likely a read error. J is TRBJ1-1 and V is TRBV5-6, with D uncertain. Per germline, CDR1 SGHDT and CDR2 YYEEEE. This CDR3 has 12 residues. The CDR3, as DNA: TGTGCCAGCAGCTTGAGGAACGCTGAAGCTTTCTTT. It yields the protein CASSLRNAEAFF.

This clonotype occurred a few times. The chain has TRBV10-3 and TRBJ2-1, with 7 bases matching TRBD2. The length of the CDR3 is 16 residues. In germline, CDR1 is ENHRY, CDR2 SYGVKD. Losses at the gene ends were 6 bases for V and 0 bases for J; bases not matched to a gene: 8. This CDR3 reads CAISSGISSSYNEQFF. CDR3 bases: TGTGCCATCAGCAGCGGGATTTCCAGCTCCTACAATGAGCAGTTCTTC.

This clonotype was recorded at least ten times. V is TRBV20-1 and J is TRBJ2-3; possibly TRBD1 for D (5 bases). Germline V gene lookup returns CDR1 DFQATT and CDR2 SNEGSKA (reference sequence). This CDR3 has 12 amino acids. Deletions cut 3 bases from V and 4 bases from J, with 8 bases between. CDR3 nucleotides: TGCAGTGCTAGGACAGTGTCAGATACGCAGTATTTT. Its translation: CSARTVSDTQYF.

This clonotype has at least ten counts. V is TRBV19 and J is TRBJ1-5; TRBD1 aligns across 11 bases. Germline V gene lookup returns CDR1 LNHDA and CDR2 SQIVND (reference sequence). V shed 4 bases and J 6 bases; nucleotides not matched to a gene: 8. The CDR3 length is 16 residues. As DNA, the CDR3 is TGTGCCAGTAGTACCTTTGGGACAGGGGGTTTTCAGCCCCAGCATTTT. This codes for CASSTFGTGGFQPQHF.

V gene TRBV14 combines with J gene TRBJ1-6; D ambiguous. The V end lost 3 bases, the J end lost 8 bases, and 11 bases lay between the germline ends. Looked up from germline, CDR1 is SGHDN and CDR2 is FVKESK. This CDR3 region has 14 residues. DNA of the CDR3: TGTGCCAGCAGCCAGATTGGACCAGATTCACCCCTCCACTTT. It yields the protein CASSQIGPDSPLHF.

This clonotype was seen many times. The chain employs TRBV7-3 and TRBJ2-3; 8 bases line up with TRBD1. Germline V gene lookup returns CDR1 SGHTA and CDR2 FQGTGA. V trimming: 5 bases; J trimming: 1 base; junction bases outside the gene matches: 8. The CDR3 spans 16 residues. CDR3 nucleotide sequence: TGTGCCAGCAGCCCCCTAGGACAGGGTCGCACAGATACGCAGTATTTT. It codes for CASSPLGQGRTDTQYF.